This entry features one T cell receptor beta chain sequence. The specificity of this receptor is unknown. No much larger clone exists at a distance of one base, and base qualities are not known. The library was obtained by the immunoSEQ multiplex PCR assay. For most patients, genomic DNA was isolated with the Qiagen DNeasy Blood and Tissue Kit and shipped frozen to Adaptive Biotechnologies for TCR sequencing. Adaptive Biotechnologies carried out high-throughput TCR-beta CDR3 sequencing of genomic DNA for most patients. From the authors' description of their analysis: Adaptive's ImmunoSEQ software was the source of the TCR sequencing data for 18 patients, while a few other patients were processed with MiXCR and VDJtools. To correct CD4 versus CD8 sorting errors, any sequence found in both subsets at a frequency ratio below 5:1 was removed. Because the origin of CDR3 nucleotide sequences shared between donor and recipient could not be assigned, those sequences were removed. To be classed as alloreactive, a clone needed at least 2-fold expansion over unstimulated cells and a minimum CFSE-low frequency of 0.002% (template counts) or 0.001% (read counts). Clones were considered mappable if detected in sequenced pre-transplant spleen, lymph node, or MLR CFSE-low populations of the donor or recipient. The cumulative frequency of alloreactive clones was calculated as a percentage of all sequences, weighted by copy number. TCRdb carries this immuneACCESS record with in-frame sequences only. Its versions omit some clonotypes, under half of them owing to an unresolved V gene in the studies checked, with the rest unexplained. The V and J calls and the clone size are those of that table, but D and trimming were determined from the DNA. The sample table records about 71,000 clones; 80% to 95% of these occur just once. Under 1.5% of the sample rests with the top ten.

The sample originates from a study of graft-versus-host responses after intestinal transplantation (dated by TCRdb to the early 2020s). As for the study more broadly: The transplants that recipients received were multivisceral, liver-intestinal, or isolated intestinal. Graft-versus-host and host-versus-graft alloreactive T cell clones were tracked in the graft, circulation and bone marrow after intestinal transplantation using bulk TCR-beta CDR3 sequencing. Instead of going to the commercial service, samples from a few later patients were sequenced in-house on an Illumina MiSeq and processed with MiXCR. All recipients received anti-thymocyte globulin induction followed by maintenance tacrolimus and steroids for 3 to 4 years. A cohort of fewer than 25 intestinal transplant recipients, including one retransplant, was enrolled, and a few patients lacking pretransplant specimens were excluded. To identify alloreactive clones, pre-transplant mixed lymphocyte reaction products were sequenced and compared with unstimulated pre-transplant donor and recipient T cells. Donor T cell macrochimerism was defined as a peak of at least 4% donor T cells among recipient peripheral blood mononuclear cells.

V loses 5 bases of germline sequence and J loses 0 bases, and the interval between the two ends is 17 bases. The germline V gene (reference sequence) sets CDR1 to SEHNR and CDR2 to FQNEAQ. CDR3 length: 16 amino acids, cysteine to phenylalanine. The read is trimmed to its CDR3 DNA, 48 bases read in frame from base 1. General study outcomes and caveats: GvH clones turned up in recipient bone marrow, with some appearing earlier in ileal mucosa or blood, a pattern consistent with an intestinal mucosal origin. The relatively low number and heterogeneity of intestinal transplant patients limited the conclusions. In patients with donor T cell macrochimerism, the allografts had high GvH to HvG T cell clonal ratios. Peak levels of circulating GvH clones were associated with declines in HvG clones early after transplant.

The label giving this sample's time point can be read as: cells obtained before transplantation from donor or recipient. CD3+CD4+ and CD3+CD8+ populations were FACS-sorted from unstimulated pre-transplant donor and recipient cells taken from spleen or lymph nodes. This receptor was identified in a human donor who received an intestinal transplant. The material sequenced was unstimulated CD8+ T cells sorted from spleen or lymph node cells, taken before intestinal transplant. The chain is made from TRBV7-9 and TRBJ2-7; the D gene is perhaps TRBD1, from 6 matching bases. The CDR3 region: CASSAAGTPSSYEQYF. The DNA sequence is TGTGCCAGCAGCGCAGCCGGGACACCGAGCTCCTACGAGCAGTACTTC.